A selection of T cell receptor beta chains follows, all from one sample in a study of blood T cells in healthy people across ages. TCRdb re-called the 5' RACE reads through MiXCR, storing one row per CDR3 protein. The repertoire includes hundreds of thousands of distinct CDR3 sequences, approximately 53% of them detected once, and about two fifths sits in the top ten. Sequenced sample: blood. All receptors come from a man older than 75 in good health. CDR3s include the opening cysteine and the closing phenylalanine or tryptophan. Each record gives: V gene, D gene, CDR3 length, clone size, J gene, CDR3 protein, CDR3 DNA. D genes are given only for firm matches. Some rows have no size entry. The others give once, few or many, or a class for an expanded clone.

v_gene: TRBV6-1
d_gene: TRBD1
len: 17
abundance: .
j_gene: TRBJ1-4
CDR3aa: CASSPLNRGRANEKPFF
CDR3nt: TGTGCCAGCAGTCCTCTCAACAGGGGGCGAGCTAATGAAAAACCGTTTTTT

v_gene: TRBV3-1
d_gene: TRBD2
len: 15
abundance: .
j_gene: TRBJ2-7
CDR3aa: CASSPGTSGIGEQYF
CDR3nt: TGTGCCAGCTCACCGGGGACTAGCGGAATCGGCGAGCAGTACTTC

v_gene: TRBV12-3/TRBV12-4
d_gene: .
len: 15
abundance: .
j_gene: TRBJ2-5
CDR3aa: CASSSGGDSQETQYF
CDR3nt: TGTGCCAGCAGTTCAGGGGGGGATTCCCAAGAGACCCAGTACTTC

v_gene: TRBV28
d_gene: .
len: 13
abundance: .
j_gene: TRBJ1-6
CDR3aa: CASKLVYNSPLHF
CDR3nt: TGTGCCAGCAAGCTGGTATATAATTCACCCCTCCACTTT

v_gene: TRBV20-1
d_gene: .
len: 9
abundance: .
j_gene: TRBJ2-1
CDR3aa: CSATYPAFF
CDR3nt: TGCAGTGCTACTTATCCCGCGTTCTTC

v_gene: TRBV7-8
d_gene: TRBD1
len: 13
abundance: .
j_gene: TRBJ2-1
CDR3aa: CASSEGGDNEQFF
CDR3nt: TGTGCCAGCAGTGAAGGGGGCGATAATGAGCAGTTCTTC

v_gene: TRBV2
d_gene: .
len: 12
abundance: .
j_gene: TRBJ1-1
CDR3aa: CATQDSLAEAFF
CDR3nt: TGTGCCACCCAGGACAGTTTGGCTGAAGCTTTCTTT

v_gene: TRBV7-9
d_gene: .
len: 13
abundance: .
j_gene: TRBJ1-2
CDR3aa: CASSLQGHGGYTF
CDR3nt: TGTGCCAGCAGCTTGCAGGGGCACGGTGGCTACACCTTC

v_gene: TRBV29-1
d_gene: .
len: 13
abundance: .
j_gene: TRBJ2-1
CDR3aa: CSAAGYRWNEQFF
CDR3nt: TGCAGCGCCGCGGGATACCGGTGGAATGAGCAGTTCTTC

v_gene: TRBV18
d_gene: TRBD1
len: 17
abundance: .
j_gene: TRBJ1-2
CDR3aa: CASSPTGTGGLNYGYTF
CDR3nt: TGTGCCAGCTCACCAACCGGGACAGGGGGCTTAAACTATGGCTACACCTTC

v_gene: TRBV20-1
d_gene: TRBD1
len: 17
abundance: .
j_gene: TRBJ1-4
CDR3aa: CSATFGQAPSGNEKLFF
CDR3nt: TGCAGTGCTACCTTTGGACAGGCCCCGTCGGGTAATGAAAAACTGTTTTTT

v_gene: TRBV5-1
d_gene: .
len: 14
abundance: .
j_gene: TRBJ2-1
CDR3aa: CASSLGRRGGEQFF
CDR3nt: TGCGCCAGCAGCTTGGGCCGCAGAGGCGGTGAGCAGTTCTTC

v_gene: TRBV25-1
d_gene: .
len: 15
abundance: few
j_gene: TRBJ2-3
CDR3aa: CASKGGDFGTDTQYF
CDR3nt: TGTGCCAGCAAGGGGGGCGATTTTGGCACAGATACGCAGTATTTT

v_gene: TRBV6-1
d_gene: .
len: 15
abundance: .
j_gene: TRBJ1-2
CDR3aa: CASTRKPGLGYGYTF
CDR3nt: TGTGCCAGCACCCGGAAGCCGGGACTTGGCTATGGCTACACCTTC

v_gene: TRBV5-1
d_gene: .
len: 13
abundance: few
j_gene: TRBJ2-7
CDR3aa: CASSSSPGDEQYF
CDR3nt: TGCGCCAGCAGTTCATCCCCCGGGGACGAGCAGTACTTC

v_gene: TRBV28
d_gene: TRBD1
len: 16
abundance: many
j_gene: TRBJ1-5
CDR3aa: CASSLAGRGQYQPQHF
CDR3nt: TGTGCCAGCAGTTTAGCGGGAAGGGGGCAATATCAGCCCCAGCATTTT

v_gene: TRBV7-3
d_gene: .
len: 14
abundance: .
j_gene: TRBJ2-5
CDR3aa: CASSLIGGVETQYF
CDR3nt: TGTGCCAGCAGCTTAATAGGAGGGGTGGAGACCCAGTACTTC

v_gene: TRBV20-1
d_gene: .
len: 17
abundance: .
j_gene: TRBJ2-3
CDR3aa: CSARDRKGSSGTDTQYF
CDR3nt: TGCAGTGCTAGAGATCGGAAAGGGAGTAGCGGCACAGATACGCAGTATTTT

v_gene: TRBV20-1
d_gene: .
len: 15
abundance: .
j_gene: TRBJ2-1
CDR3aa: CNARDAQGSYNEQFF
CDR3nt: TGCAATGCTAGAGATGCCCAGGGGTCCTACAATGAGCAGTTCTTC

v_gene: TRBV14
d_gene: TRBD2
len: 16
abundance: .
j_gene: TRBJ2-3
CDR3aa: CASSQLGLAEHRYAYF
CDR3nt: TGTGCCAGCAGCCAATTGGGACTAGCGGAGCACAGATACGCGTATTTT

v_gene: TRBV29-1
d_gene: TRBD1
len: 13
abundance: .
j_gene: TRBJ1-1
CDR3aa: CSGSRTGQSEAFF
CDR3nt: TGCAGCGGTTCCAGGACAGGGCAATCGGAAGCTTTCTTT

v_gene: TRBV10-3
d_gene: TRBD1
len: 13
abundance: .
j_gene: TRBJ1-2
CDR3aa: CATAQGLEHGYTF
CDR3nt: TGTGCCACCGCACAGGGGCTGGAACATGGCTACACCTTC

v_gene: TRBV12-3/TRBV12-4
d_gene: .
len: 15
abundance: many
j_gene: TRBJ2-6
CDR3aa: CASSLGQSGANVLTF
CDR3nt: TGTGCCAGCAGTCTAGGACAGTCTGGGGCCAACGTCCTGACTTTC

v_gene: TRBV20-1
d_gene: TRBD2
len: 16
abundance: .
j_gene: TRBJ2-5
CDR3aa: CSARDVAGGRGETQYF
CDR3nt: TGCAGTGCTAGAGATGTAGCGGGAGGGCGGGGAGAGACCCAGTACTTC

v_gene: TRBV9
d_gene: .
len: 16
abundance: .
j_gene: TRBJ1-6
CDR3aa: CASSVAPSLINSPLHF
CDR3nt: TGTGCCAGCAGCGTAGCTCCTTCCCTGATAAATTCACCCCTCCACTTT

v_gene: TRBV24-1
d_gene: TRBD1
len: 18
abundance: .
j_gene: TRBJ2-5
CDR3aa: CATSGGTGGAYRQETQYF
CDR3nt: TGTGCCACCAGTGGCGGGACAGGGGGCGCGTATAGACAAGAGACCCAGTACTTC

v_gene: TRBV20-1
d_gene: .
len: 14
abundance: once
j_gene: TRBJ1-1
CDR3aa: CSAPPGHFNTEAFF
CDR3nt: TGCAGTGCTCCTCCGGGACATTTTAACACTGAAGCTTTCTTT

v_gene: TRBV7-8
d_gene: .
len: 14
abundance: .
j_gene: TRBJ1-2
CDR3aa: CAGSFRLSNYGYTF
CDR3nt: TGTGCCGGCAGCTTCCGGCTCAGTAACTATGGCTACACCTTC

v_gene: TRBV28
d_gene: TRBD2
len: 15
abundance: .
j_gene: TRBJ2-4
CDR3aa: CASRLLAGAKNIQYF
CDR3nt: TGTGCCAGCAGATTACTAGCGGGGGCCAAAAACATTCAGTACTTC

v_gene: TRBV20-1
d_gene: TRBD2
len: 14
abundance: few
j_gene: TRBJ2-3
CDR3aa: CSARASGKTYTQYF
CDR3nt: TGCAGTGCTAGAGCTAGCGGGAAAACATATACGCAGTATTTT

v_gene: TRBV12-3/TRBV12-4
d_gene: .
len: 13
abundance: few
j_gene: TRBJ2-7
CDR3aa: CASSFGQNYEQYF
CDR3nt: TGTGCCAGCAGTTTCGGTCAGAACTACGAGCAGTACTTC

v_gene: TRBV10-3
d_gene: TRBD1
len: 15
abundance: once
j_gene: TRBJ1-2
CDR3aa: CAIRTGTGQDYGYTF
CDR3nt: TGTGCCATCAGAACAGGGACAGGGCAGGACTATGGCTACACCTTC

v_gene: TRBV6-6
d_gene: .
len: 14
abundance: .
j_gene: TRBJ1-2
CDR3aa: CASKSDGAIYGYTF
CDR3nt: TGTGCCAGTAAAAGCGATGGGGCAATCTATGGCTACACCTTC

v_gene: TRBV3-1
d_gene: .
len: 16
abundance: .
j_gene: TRBJ2-5
CDR3aa: CASSHLSPVDGETQYF
CDR3nt: TGTGCCAGCAGCCACCTTTCCCCGGTGGATGGTGAGACCCAGTACTTC

v_gene: TRBV9
d_gene: TRBD1
len: 15
abundance: .
j_gene: TRBJ1-1
CDR3aa: CASSVTGVMNTEAFF
CDR3nt: TGTGCCAGCAGCGTCACAGGGGTGATGAACACTGAAGCTTTCTTT

v_gene: TRBV4-1
d_gene: TRBD1
len: 16
abundance: .
j_gene: TRBJ1-4
CDR3aa: CASSQPRDSTNEKLFF
CDR3nt: TGCGCCAGCAGCCAGCCCCGGGACAGTACTAATGAAAAACTGTTTTTT

v_gene: TRBV10-3
d_gene: .
len: 15
abundance: few
j_gene: TRBJ1-5
CDR3aa: CAISASGGQHQPQHF
CDR3nt: TGTGCCATCAGTGCAAGCGGTGGACAGCATCAGCCCCAGCATTTT

v_gene: TRBV6-6
d_gene: .
len: 15
abundance: .
j_gene: TRBJ2-3
CDR3aa: CASSYVHPSTDTQYF
CDR3nt: TGTGCCAGCAGTTATGTCCATCCTAGCACAGATACGCAGTATTTT